This passage covers 32 T cell receptor beta chains from one sample sequenced in a study of blood T cell repertoires in COVID-19. Sequenced by immunoSEQ multiplex PCR; TCRdb stores in-frame clones only, minus some. The data show approximately 250,000 clones, approximately 90% seen once. Sequenced: PBMCs or T cells enriched from blood (not recorded which). The receptors here all came from a woman in her thirties with acute COVID-19.

This chain joins TRBV10-3 and TRBJ2-1, with D possibly TRBD2 on 6 matching bases. The germline CDR1 and CDR2 sequences are ENHRY and SYGVKD. Trimming took 7 bases from V and 8 from J, leaving 18 bases between them. The CDR3 has 14 amino acids. CDR3 DNA sequence: TGTGCCATCAATGAAGCGGGCCCACTCGATGAGCAGTTCTTC. This sequence encodes CAINEAGPLDEQFF.

The chain joins TRBV11-2 to TRBJ2-7; possible D gene TRBD1, 6 bases. Germline CDR1 is SGHAT and CDR2 is FQNNGV. V was shortened by 1 base and J by 2 bases, with 12 bases between the two germline ends. This CDR3 is built from 15 residues. DNA of the CDR3: TGTGCCAGCAGCTTAGGAACAGGGATTACCTACGAGCAGTACTTC. It is translated as CASSLGTGITYEQYF.

The CDR3 nucleotides read TGCAGCGTTTTTCAGCGGGAGGCGAGAGATACGCAGTATTTT. Translation gives CSVFQREARDTQYF. J is TRBJ2-3 and V is TRBV29-1; 9 nucleotides line up with TRBD2. The junction had 8 bases not matched to a gene; V was cut back by 5 bases and J by 5 bases. Per the germline V gene, CDR1 is SQVTM and CDR2 is ANQGSEA. This CDR3 has 14 residues.

V gene TRBV5-1 combines with J gene TRBJ2-7; unclear D gene. V lost 1 base, J lost 6 bases, and 11 bases lay in between. CDR1 and CDR2 (germline): SGHRS, YFSETQ. The CDR3 spans 13 residues. The CDR3 loop is CASSLFPGAEQYF. CDR3 sequence (DNA): TGCGCCAGCAGCTTGTTCCCCGGAGCCGAGCAGTACTTC.

V and J are TRBV13 and TRBJ2-1; D is ambiguous. Germline V gene sequence: CDR1 PRHDT, CDR2 FYEKMQ (reference sequence). This CDR3 is 11 amino acids long. The V end was cut by 5 bases, the J end by 6 bases, with 5 bases between. CDR3 sequence (DNA): TGTGCCAGCAGCGGGCTCAATGAGCAGTTCTTC. Translated, it gives CASSGLNEQFF.

The chain joins TRBV18 to TRBJ2-5, with 8 nucleotides matching TRBD1. J gave up 4 bases and V 6 bases, and 4 bases lay outside the gene matches. CDR1 and CDR2 from the germline V gene are KGHSH and LQKENI. This CDR3 has 13 residues. CDR3 DNA sequence: TGTGCCAGCTCTACGGACAGGGCAGAGACCCAGTACTTC. Translating it yields CASSTDRAETQYF.

The chain employs TRBV5-5 and TRBJ2-1; TRBD2 agrees at 8 bases. Looked up from germline, CDR1 is SGHKS and CDR2 is YYEKEE (reference sequence). This CDR3 spans 17 amino acids. The ends lost 0 bases at V and 6 bases at J; junction bases unmatched: 11. CDR3 amino acids: CASSLDGTGGPGNEQFF. Here the CDR3 DNA reads TGTGCCAGCAGCTTGGATGGGACGGGAGGGCCGGGCAATGAGCAGTTCTTC.

The chain is built from TRBV9 and TRBJ2-3, with 8 bases lining up with TRBD2. The trim removed 5 bases at V and 4 bases at J, leaving 6 bases unmatched. Germline V gives CDR1 SGDLS, CDR2 YYNGEE. The CDR3 has 14 residues. The DNA of the CDR3 is TGTGCCAGCAGTACTAGCGGTATCTCAGATACGCAGTATTTT. Encoded protein: CASSTSGISDTQYF.

The genes are TRBV28 and TRBJ2-3; possible D gene TRBD2, 7 bases. The CDR3 is 16 amino acids. Trimming removed 7 bases at V and 1 base at J, with 18 bases between. Germline V gene lookup returns CDR1 MDHEN and CDR2 SYDVKM. Here the CDR3 DNA reads TGTGCCAGCAACAGTTTAGGGGGGGCGGGCACAGATACGCAGTATTTT. It is translated as CASNSLGGAGTDTQYF.

With respect to this clone: The same CDR3 also results from other DNA sequences found in this sample. This chain connects TRBV19 to TRBJ2-7, with 9 bases that match TRBD1. Germline V gene sequence: CDR1 LNHDA, CDR2 SQIVND (reference sequence). The CDR3 totals 13 residues. Trimming cost V 4 bases and J 4 bases; bases outside gene matches: 2. DNA for the CDR3: TGTGCCAGTAGTACGGACAGGGGATACGAGCAGTACTTC. Translated, it gives CASSTDRGYEQYF.

The chain uses TRBV18 and TRBJ2-7; 7 nucleotides align to TRBD2. V was clipped by 0 bases and J by 3 bases; unmatched bases: 2. CDR1 and CDR2 (germline): KGHSH, LQKENI. This CDR3 is built from 14 residues. In DNA, the CDR3 is TGTGCCAGCTCACCACCTAGCGGGCTCTACGAGCAGTACTTC. It specifies CASSPPSGLYEQYF. Looking up the rest from reference TRBV18 and TRBJ2-7 gives the full variable domain: NAGVMQNPRHLVRRRGQEARLRCSPMKGHSHVYWYRQLPEEGLKFMVYLQKENIIDESGMPKERFSAEFPKEGPSILRIQQVVRGDSAAYFCASSPPSGLYEQYFGPGTRLTVT.

The genes are TRBV12-3 or TRBV12-4 and TRBJ1-2; D remains ambiguous. V was pared by 3 bases and J by 8 bases, with 10 bases between. This CDR3 is 12 amino acids long. CDR3 residues: CASSLRSRGYTF. The CDR3 DNA reads TGTGCCAGCAGTTTGCGGAGCCGGGGCTACACCTTC.

This chain links TRBV3-1 (or the pseudogene TRBV3-2) with TRBJ1-2, with TRBD1 identical over 8 bases. Germline values: CDR1 LGHDT, CDR2 YNNKEL (reference sequence). The CDR3 is 14 residues long. V dropped 5 bases and J dropped 8; count of bases not matched to a gene: 10. The CDR3 bases are TGTGCCAGCAGCAGCCAGGGGGCGAGGGTCGGCTACACCTTC. Protein product: CASSSQGARVGYTF.

J is TRBJ2-7 and V is TRBV7-9, with TRBD2 matching over 7 bases. Germline trimming cut 5 bases from V and 1 base from J; bases unmatched to any gene: 5. Germline V gene data show CDR1 as SEHNR and CDR2 as FQNEAQ (reference sequence). The CDR3 runs 14 residues. Here the CDR3 DNA reads TGTGCCAGCAGCCACGGGGGGTCGTCCTACGAGCAGTACTTC. Protein sequence: CASSHGGSSYEQYF.

The chain recombines TRBV4-2 with TRBJ2-2; D uncertain. This CDR3 comprises 15 residues. Trimming took 0 bases from V and 2 from J, leaving 7 bases between them. Looked up from germline, CDR1 is LGHNA and CDR2 is YNFKEQ. The CDR3 DNA is TGTGCCAGCAGCCAAGATTTCGGTAACACCGGGGAGCTGTTTTTT. Translated, it gives CASSQDFGNTGELFF.

The chain carries TRBV6-1 and TRBJ1-4, with TRBD1 matching over 8 bases. The germline gives CDR1 MNHNS, CDR2 SASEGT. V was pared by 2 bases and J by 11 bases, with 7 bases of the junction left unmatched. The CDR3 has 14 residues. The chain's CDR3 is CASSELTTGGKLFF. In DNA, the CDR3 is TGTGCCAGCAGTGAACTCACTACAGGGGGTAAACTGTTTTTT.

The V call is TRBV6-2 or TRBV6-3, the J call TRBJ2-3; D not certain. The CDR3 is 11 residues long. Germline CDR1 reads MNHEY; CDR2 reads SVGEGT. V dropped 5 bases and J dropped 8 bases, with 8 bases sitting between them. CDR3 coding DNA: TGTGCCAGCAGTGCAGATCTTACGCAGTATTTT. Amino acids: CASSADLTQYF.

Only one count was recorded for this clone. The V call is TRBV18, the J call TRBJ1-1; the match to TRBD1 covers 8 bases. Germline V gene data show CDR1 as KGHSH and CDR2 as LQKENI. CDR3 size: 21 residues. J was trimmed by 0 bases and V by 3 bases; bases with no gene match: 21. The CDR3: CASSPFSGQGRGWLMNTEAFF. DNA for the CDR3: TGTGCCAGCTCACCTTTCAGCGGACAGGGACGAGGTTGGTTAATGAACACTGAAGCTTTCTTT.

V is TRBV28 and J is TRBJ2-7, with TRBD2 identical over 8 bases. V shed 6 bases and J 4 bases; nucleotides not matched to a gene: 17. The germline V gene encodes CDR1 MDHEN and CDR2 SYDVKM. The CDR3 loop spans 17 amino acids. This chain's CDR3 is CASRARPSGRGPYEQYF. The CDR3 coding sequence is TGTGCCAGCAGGGCCCGCCCAAGCGGGAGAGGGCCTTACGAGCAGTACTTC.

The CDR3 spells CASSLEHYEQYF. DNA of the CDR3: TGTGCCAGCAGCCTTGAACACTACGAGCAGTACTTC. The chain combines TRBV3-1 (or the pseudogene TRBV3-2) with TRBJ2-7; D not certain. This CDR3 is 12 amino acids long. The V gene's germline CDR1 is LGHDT and CDR2 YNNKEL (reference sequence). Between the trimmed V and J ends, which lost 4 bases and 3 bases, there was a span of 7 bases.

The chain recombines TRBV11-2 with TRBJ2-2; no clear D. Trimming removed 5 bases from V and 4 bases from J, with 20 bases in between. The CDR3 length is 17 residues. Germline V gene data show CDR1 as SGHAT and CDR2 as FQNNGV. The CDR3 spells CASSPAPFDKITGELFF. CDR3 bases: TGTGCCAGCAGCCCCGCCCCCTTTGACAAAATCACCGGGGAGCTGTTTTTT. Supplemented by reference TRBV11-2 and TRBJ2-2, the full variable domain reads EAGVAQSPRYKIIEKRQSVAFWCNPISGHATLYWYQQILGQGPKLLIQFQNNGVVDDSQLPKDRFSAERLKGVDSTLKIQPAKLEDSAVYLCASSPAPFDKITGELFFGEGSRLTVL.

The chain joins TRBV7-9 to TRBJ1-2; D is ambiguous. The CDR3 contains 15 residues. The germline V gene has CDR1 SEHNR and CDR2 FQNEAQ (reference sequence). Deletions cut 1 base from V and 2 bases from J, with 11 bases between. The CDR3 region has the DNA TGTGCCAGCAGCTTAGTCCCCCGGGAGAACTATGGCTACACCTTC. Its translation: CASSLVPRENYGYTF.

J is TRBJ2-7 and V is TRBV7-2; a weak D match, TRBD1 (6 bases). The V gene lost 5 bases and the J gene lost 2 bases, with 13 bases spanning the gap. Germline V gene data show CDR1 as SGHTA and CDR2 as FQGNSA. This CDR3 has 14 amino acids. The CDR3 loop reads CASSPKDRPYEQYF. The CDR3 coding sequence is TGTGCCAGCAGCCCTAAGGACAGACCCTACGAGCAGTACTTC.

The CDR3 nucleotides read TGTGCCAGCAGTTTATTCGGGACAGTTAATTCACCCCTCCACTTT. Its protein product is CASSLFGTVNSPLHF. The chain combines TRBV27 with TRBJ1-6, with 7 bases lining up with TRBD1. The CDR3 spans 15 residues. Germline V gene lookup returns CDR1 MNHEY and CDR2 SMNVEV (reference sequence). J was trimmed by 6 bases and V by 1 base; bases with no gene match: 3.

The V gene is TRBV29-1, the J gene TRBJ2-1, with 8 bases identical to TRBD2. Trimming took 7 bases from V and 7 from J; bases not matched to a gene: 12. The CDR3 covers 14 residues. Germline loops: CDR1 SQVTM, CDR2 ANQGSEA. The chain's CDR3 is CSGRRSGGGNEQFF. The CDR3 nucleotides are TGCAGCGGTAGGCGGAGCGGCGGGGGGAATGAGCAGTTCTTC.

V usage is TRBV12-3 or TRBV12-4 and J usage is TRBJ1-2; no definite D call. V was pared by 10 bases and J by 5 bases, with 14 bases between. The CDR3 is 12 amino acids. In nucleotides, the CDR3 is TGTGCCATCCACGAGGTTTCGTATGGCTACACCTTC. This translates into CAIHEVSYGYTF.

This chain links TRBV9 with TRBJ2-7; 10 bases fit TRBD2. The CDR3 contains 15 residues. CDR1 and CDR2 from the germline V gene are SGDLS and YYNGEE. V dropped 1 base and J dropped 2; count of bases not matched to a gene: 3. The CDR3 is CASSVTSGVPYEQYF. The CDR3 coding sequence is TGTGCCAGCAGCGTAACTAGCGGGGTGCCCTACGAGCAGTACTTC.

The V and J genes are TRBV9 and TRBJ2-1; possibly TRBD2 for D (6 bases). V lost 3 bases to trimming and J lost 8 bases, with 9 bases between them. CDR1 is SGDLS, CDR2 YYNGEE, per germline. This CDR3 contains 12 residues. The CDR3 region is CASSAGGDEQFF. In DNA, the CDR3 is TGTGCCAGCAGCGCCGGGGGTGATGAGCAGTTCTTC.

The V and J genes are TRBV24-1 and TRBJ2-2, with D maybe TRBD1 (6 bases). This CDR3 contains 13 residues. Germline V gives CDR1 KGHDR, CDR2 SFDVKD. Trimming pared 7 bases from V and 7 bases from J, leaving 12 bases between. This CDR3 is CATSPDSLGELFF. CDR3 in DNA: TGTGCCACCAGCCCGGACAGCCTCGGGGAGCTGTTTTTT.

The chain links TRBV2 to TRBJ2-3; 8 bases align to TRBD1. The germline CDR1 and CDR2 sequences are SNHLY and FYNNEI. The V gene end was trimmed by 2 bases and the J gene end by 2 bases; junction bases not matched to a gene: 3. This CDR3 has 15 amino acids. The CDR3 loop reads CASSERQGLTDTQYF. The CDR3 coding sequence is TGTGCCAGCAGTGAACGACAGGGGCTCACAGATACGCAGTATTTT.

The rearrangement links TRBV5-6 to TRBJ1-1; D not resolved. The length of the CDR3 is 12 residues. Trimming took off 1 base at V and 7 bases at J, with 8 bases between the two ends. The V gene's germline CDR1 is SGHDT and CDR2 YYEEEE. DNA for the CDR3: TGTGCCAGCAGCTTGCCAGGACTTGAAGCTTTCTTT. Translation: CASSLPGLEAFF.

The rearrangement joins TRBV7-2 to TRBJ2-1; possibly TRBD2 for D (6 bases). Trimming removed 3 bases at V and 12 bases at J, with 12 bases between. The germline V gene encodes CDR1 SGHTA and CDR2 FQGNSA. There are 12 residues in the CDR3. Here the CDR3 DNA reads TGTGCCAGCAGCTTCAACCGGGAGAGGCAGTTCTTC. Translating it yields CASSFNRERQFF.